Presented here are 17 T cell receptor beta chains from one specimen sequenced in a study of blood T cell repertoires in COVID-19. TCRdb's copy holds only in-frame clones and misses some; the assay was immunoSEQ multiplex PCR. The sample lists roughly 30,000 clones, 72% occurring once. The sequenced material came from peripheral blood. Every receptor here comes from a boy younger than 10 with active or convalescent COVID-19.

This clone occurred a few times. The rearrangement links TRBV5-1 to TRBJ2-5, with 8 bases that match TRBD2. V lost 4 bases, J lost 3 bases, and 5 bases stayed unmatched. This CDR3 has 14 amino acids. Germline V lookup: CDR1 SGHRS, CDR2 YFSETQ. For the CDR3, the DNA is TGCGCCAGCAGCACGGGAGGGGGGAAAGAGACCCAGTACTTC. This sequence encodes CASSTGGGKETQYF.

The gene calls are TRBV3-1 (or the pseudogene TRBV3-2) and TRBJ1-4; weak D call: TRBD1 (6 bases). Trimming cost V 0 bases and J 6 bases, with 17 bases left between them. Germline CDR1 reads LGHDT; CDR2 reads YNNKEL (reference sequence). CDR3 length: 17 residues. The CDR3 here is CASSQERGGGTYEKLFF. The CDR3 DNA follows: TGTGCCAGCAGCCAAGAGAGGGGGGGCGGGACCTATGAAAAACTGTTTTTT.

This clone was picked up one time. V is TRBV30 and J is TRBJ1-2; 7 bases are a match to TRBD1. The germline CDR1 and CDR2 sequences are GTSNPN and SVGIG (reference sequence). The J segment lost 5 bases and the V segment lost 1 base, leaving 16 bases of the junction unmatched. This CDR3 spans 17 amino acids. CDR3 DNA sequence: TGTGCCTGGAGTGGGGACGGGACAGTCGGCCGGTTTTATGGCTACACCTTC. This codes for CAWSGDGTVGRFYGYTF.

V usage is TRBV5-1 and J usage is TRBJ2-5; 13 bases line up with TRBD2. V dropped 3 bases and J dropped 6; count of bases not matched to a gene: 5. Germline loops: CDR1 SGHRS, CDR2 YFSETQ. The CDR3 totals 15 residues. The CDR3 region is CASSSGTSGDKTQYF. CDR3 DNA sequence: TGCGCCAGCAGCTCTGGGACTAGCGGGGATAAGACCCAGTACTTC.

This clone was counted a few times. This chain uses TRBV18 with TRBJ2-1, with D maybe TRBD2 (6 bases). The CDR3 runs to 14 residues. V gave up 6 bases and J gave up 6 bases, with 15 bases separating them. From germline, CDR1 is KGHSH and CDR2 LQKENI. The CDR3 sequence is CASSPGTPINEQFF. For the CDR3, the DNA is TGTGCCAGCTCGCCCGGGACTCCTATCAATGAGCAGTTCTTC. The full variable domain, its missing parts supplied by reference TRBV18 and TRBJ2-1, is NAGVMQNPRHLVRRRGQEARLRCSPMKGHSHVYWYRQLPEEGLKFMVYLQKENIIDESGMPKERFSAEFPKEGPSILRIQQVVRGDSAAYFCASSPGTPINEQFFGPGTRLTVL.

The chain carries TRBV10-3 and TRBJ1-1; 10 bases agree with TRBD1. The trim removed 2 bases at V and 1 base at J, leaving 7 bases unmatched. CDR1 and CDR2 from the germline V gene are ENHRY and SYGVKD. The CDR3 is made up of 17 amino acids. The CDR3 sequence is CAISETYRDRGNTEAFF. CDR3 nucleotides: TGTGCCATCAGTGAGACCTACCGGGACAGGGGGAACACTGAAGCTTTCTTT.

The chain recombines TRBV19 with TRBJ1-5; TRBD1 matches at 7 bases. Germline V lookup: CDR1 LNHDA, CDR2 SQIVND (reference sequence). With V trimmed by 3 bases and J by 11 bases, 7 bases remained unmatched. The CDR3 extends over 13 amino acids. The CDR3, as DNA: TGTGCCAGTAGTATGGGTGACAGGGAGACCCAGCATTTT. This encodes CASSMGDRETQHF.

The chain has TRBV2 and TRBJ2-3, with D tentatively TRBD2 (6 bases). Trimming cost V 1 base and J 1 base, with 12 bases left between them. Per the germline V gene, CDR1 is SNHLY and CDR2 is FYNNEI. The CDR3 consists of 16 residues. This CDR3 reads CASSEDWGGGTDTQYF. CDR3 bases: TGTGCCAGCAGTGAAGATTGGGGCGGGGGCACAGATACGCAGTATTTT. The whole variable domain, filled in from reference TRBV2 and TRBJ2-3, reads EPEVTQTPSHQVTQMGQEVILRCVPISNHLYFYWYRQILGQKVEFLVSFYNNEISEKSEIFDDQFSVERPDGSNFTLKIRSTKLEDSAMYFCASSEDWGGGTDTQYFGPGTRLTVL.

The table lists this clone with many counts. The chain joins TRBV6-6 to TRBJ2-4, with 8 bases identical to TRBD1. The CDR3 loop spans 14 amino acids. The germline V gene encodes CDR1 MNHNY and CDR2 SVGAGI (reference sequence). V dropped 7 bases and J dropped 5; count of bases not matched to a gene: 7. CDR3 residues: CASTPGQGQNIQYF. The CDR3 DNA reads TGTGCCAGCACCCCCGGACAGGGCCAAAACATTCAGTACTTC.

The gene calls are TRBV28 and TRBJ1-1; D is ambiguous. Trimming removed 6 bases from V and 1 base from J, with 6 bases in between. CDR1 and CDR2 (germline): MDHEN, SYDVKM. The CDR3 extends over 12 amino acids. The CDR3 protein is CASSLWNTEAFF. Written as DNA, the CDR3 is TGTGCCAGCAGCCTCTGGAACACTGAAGCTTTCTTT.

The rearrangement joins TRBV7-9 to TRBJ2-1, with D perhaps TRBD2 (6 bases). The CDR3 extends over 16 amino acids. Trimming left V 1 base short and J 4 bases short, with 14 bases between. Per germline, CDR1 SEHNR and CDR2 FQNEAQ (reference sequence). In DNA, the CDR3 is TGTGCCAGCAGCTTAGGTTGGGCGGGGTCGTACAATGAGCAGTTCTTC. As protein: CASSLGWAGSYNEQFF.

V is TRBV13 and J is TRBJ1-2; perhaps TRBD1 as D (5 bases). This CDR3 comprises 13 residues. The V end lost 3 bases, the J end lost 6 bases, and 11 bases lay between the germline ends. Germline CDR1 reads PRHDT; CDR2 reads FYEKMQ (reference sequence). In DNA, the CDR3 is TGTGCCAGCAGCTTTGGCAGGGAGGATGGCTACACCTTC. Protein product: CASSFGREDGYTF.

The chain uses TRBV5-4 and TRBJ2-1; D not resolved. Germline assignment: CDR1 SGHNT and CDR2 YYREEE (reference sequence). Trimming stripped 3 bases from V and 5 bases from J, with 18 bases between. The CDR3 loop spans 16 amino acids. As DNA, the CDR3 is TGTGCCAGCAGCTCCTTAACTCTATCCCTCCACAATGAGCAGTTCTTC. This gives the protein CASSSLTLSLHNEQFF.

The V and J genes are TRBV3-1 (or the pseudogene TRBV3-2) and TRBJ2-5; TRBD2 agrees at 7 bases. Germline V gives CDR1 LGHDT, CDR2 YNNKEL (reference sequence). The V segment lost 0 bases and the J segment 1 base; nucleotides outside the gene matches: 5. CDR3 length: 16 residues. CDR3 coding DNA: TGTGCCAGCAGCCAAGAGCCAACTAGCGCCCAAGAGACCCAGTACTTC. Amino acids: CASSQEPTSAQETQYF.

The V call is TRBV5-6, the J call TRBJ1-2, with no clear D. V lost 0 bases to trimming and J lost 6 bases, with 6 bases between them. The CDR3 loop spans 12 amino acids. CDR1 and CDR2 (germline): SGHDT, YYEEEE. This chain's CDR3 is CASSLDGDGYTF. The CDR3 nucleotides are TGTGCCAGCAGCTTGGACGGGGATGGCTACACCTTC.

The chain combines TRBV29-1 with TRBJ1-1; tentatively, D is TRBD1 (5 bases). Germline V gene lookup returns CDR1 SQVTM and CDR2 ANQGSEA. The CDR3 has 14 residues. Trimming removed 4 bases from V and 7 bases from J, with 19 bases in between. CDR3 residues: CSVGGVVWEGEAFF. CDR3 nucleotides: TGCAGCGTTGGAGGGGTGGTATGGGAGGGTGAAGCTTTCTTT. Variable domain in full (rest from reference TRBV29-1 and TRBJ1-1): SAVISQKPSRDICQRGTSLTIQCQVDSQVTMMFWYRQQPGQSLTLIATANQGSEATYESGFVIDKFPISRPNLTFSTLTVSNMSPEDSSIYLCSVGGVVWEGEAFFGQGTRLTVV.

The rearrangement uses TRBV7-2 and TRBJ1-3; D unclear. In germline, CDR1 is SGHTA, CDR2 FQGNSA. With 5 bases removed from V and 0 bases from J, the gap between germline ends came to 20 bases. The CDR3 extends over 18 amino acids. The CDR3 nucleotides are TGTGCCAGCAGCCTACTTGCTGCACGCGGGAGCTCTGGAAACACCATATATTTT. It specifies CASSLLAARGSSGNTIYF.